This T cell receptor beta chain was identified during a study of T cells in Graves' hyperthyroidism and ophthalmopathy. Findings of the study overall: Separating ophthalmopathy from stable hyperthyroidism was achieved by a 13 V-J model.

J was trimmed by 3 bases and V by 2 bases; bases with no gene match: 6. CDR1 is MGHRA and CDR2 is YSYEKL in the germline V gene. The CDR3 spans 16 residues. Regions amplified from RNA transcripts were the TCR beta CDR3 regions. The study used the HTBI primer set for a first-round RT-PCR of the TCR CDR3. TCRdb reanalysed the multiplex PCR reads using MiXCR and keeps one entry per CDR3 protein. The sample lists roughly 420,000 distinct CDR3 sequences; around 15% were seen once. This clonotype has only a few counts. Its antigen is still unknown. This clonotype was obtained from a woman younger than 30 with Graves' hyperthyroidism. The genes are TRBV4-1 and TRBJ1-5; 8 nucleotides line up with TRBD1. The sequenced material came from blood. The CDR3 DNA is TGCGCCAGCAGCCAAATAGGACAGGGTCCCAATCAGCCCCAGCATTTT. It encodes CASSQIGQGPNQPQHF.